Below, 3 T cell receptor beta chains from the same sample are listed, as sequenced in a study of CD8 T cells in ankylosing spondylitis. From the 5' RACE reads, TCRdb called clonotypes with MiXCR, one entry per CDR3 protein. The sample consists of about 360,000 distinct CDR3 sequences, 20% of them appearing once. Specimen: blood, either unsorted or a sorted T cell fraction (not recorded which). The receptors stem from a male donor with ankylosing spondylitis or in good health (not recorded which).

The chain uses TRBV11-2 and TRBJ2-2; 8 nucleotides agree with TRBD2. J was trimmed by 4 bases and V by 1 base; bases with no gene match: 8. Looked up from germline, CDR1 is SGHAT and CDR2 is FQNNGV. CDR3 size: 17 residues. The CDR3 bases are TGTGCCAGCAGCTTAGGTCGGGGGGGTGCGTTCACCGGGGAGCTGTTTTTT. Translating gives CASSLGRGGAFTGELFF.

The gene calls are TRBV7-9 and TRBJ2-1; 9 bases fit TRBD1. The CDR3 spans 15 residues. Germline V lookup: CDR1 SEHNR, CDR2 FQNEAQ (reference sequence). Trimming cost V 5 bases and J 7 bases; bases outside gene matches: 9. The CDR3 loop is CASSPRQGEMNEQFF. As DNA, the CDR3 is TGTGCCAGCAGCCCACGACAGGGGGAAATGAATGAGCAGTTCTTC.

The genes are TRBV6-5 and TRBJ2-7; D not certain. The CDR3 runs 15 residues. The germline V gene encodes CDR1 MNHEY and CDR2 SVGAGI. V shed 3 bases and J shed 1 base, with 13 bases lying between them. CDR3 bases: TGTGCCAGCAGTTATAACAGTCCGGTATCCTACGAGCAGTACTTC. Protein product: CASSYNSPVSYEQYF.